This paragraph reports one T cell receptor (beta chain). Its antigen remains unidentified. The PCR employed 60 Vbeta primers together with 13 Jbeta primers. Original analysis: It was a later analysis that counted tens of millions of unique TCR beta chains, of which roughly 10 million were shared. Produced via immunoSEQ multiplex PCR; TCRdb's table is partial and in-frame only. Clone size and the V and J calls come from that table; the DNA yielded D and trimming. The data show roughly 180,000 clones, more than 70% seen once. The CDR3 runs to 14 residues. Germline V gene data show CDR1 as MNHNS and CDR2 as SASEGT. V dropped 6 bases and J dropped 7; count of bases not matched to a gene: 8. The data belong to a study of cytomegalovirus exposure and HLA in healthy donors. There were likely unrecorded immune exposures, though donors were nominally healthy when sampled. General study results and limits: An ancestry cluster, one associated with Asian ancestry, reportedly showed fewer N-insertions than the approximately 670-donor mean in a later analysis. In a later analysis, TCR association rates varied by HLA locus: DRB1 most, HLA-C fewest.

The sequence was collected from a girl between 10 and 17 years old in good health and CMV-seropositive. The sample comprised PBMCs. V is TRBV6-1 and J is TRBJ2-5, with 10 positions matching TRBD2. The CDR3 is CASSGLAEAWTQYF. The CDR3 DNA reads as TGTGCCAGCAGCGGACTAGCGGAGGCCTGGACCCAGTACTTC.